This T cell receptor (beta chain) stems from a study of Ad26.COV2.S vaccination and SARS-CoV-2 variants. Study-level points and caveats: Breadth of non-spike TCRs did not differ between vaccinees and placebo recipients.

Sequenced by immunoSEQ multiplex PCR; TCRdb stores in-frame clones only, minus some. The sample has over 400,000 clones; about nine tenths are singletons. Germline CDR1 and CDR2: LNHNV and YYDKDF (reference sequence). With V trimmed by 5 bases and J by 4 bases, 7 bases remained unmatched. The CDR3 loop spans 16 amino acids. Treatment reported: some 20 received Ad26.COV2.S at low or high dose, single or two shots; about 5 received placebo; per-sample allocation not given. The investigators took samples on day 63 after the first vaccine or placebo injection. Cohort 1b enrolled adults aged 18-55 years in Boston. Worth noting for this clone: Its specificity is not known.

The chain uses TRBV15 and TRBJ2-1; 11 bases match TRBD2. The TCR sequence derives from a person aged 18-60 years who received the Ad26.COV2.S COVID-19 vaccine or a placebo. Sequences were derived from peripheral blood, sampled in a trial of Ad26.COV2.S vaccine versus placebo. Here the CDR3 reads CATSASGTSGYNEQFF. In nucleotides, the CDR3 is TGTGCCACCAGCGCCTCCGGGACTAGCGGTTACAATGAGCAGTTCTTC.